This T cell receptor beta chain emerged from a study of CD8+CD57+ T cells in acquired aplastic anemia. A word on this clonotype: A junction end diverges from the germline sequence, so it may reflect a read error.

Using genomic DNA as the template, TCR beta VDJ and CDR3 profiling was carried out. A single record per CDR3 protein comes from TCRdb applying MiXCR to the reads. The table records 100,000 to 150,000 distinct CDR3 sequences, about half of them present only once. The germline CDR1 and CDR2 sequences are ENHRY and SYGVKD. There are 14 residues in the CDR3. The gene calls are TRBV10-3 and TRBJ2-5, with D perhaps assigned TRBD1 or TRBD2 (6 bases each). The source of this sequence is a human donor in good health, serving as a control. Input material: sorted CD4+, CD8+, or CD8+CD57+ T cells (not recorded which) from PBMCs. The CDR3 loop is CVISESIPRGAQYF. CDR3 nucleotides: TGTGTCATCAGTGAGTCGATTCCTAGGGGGGCCCAGTACTTC.